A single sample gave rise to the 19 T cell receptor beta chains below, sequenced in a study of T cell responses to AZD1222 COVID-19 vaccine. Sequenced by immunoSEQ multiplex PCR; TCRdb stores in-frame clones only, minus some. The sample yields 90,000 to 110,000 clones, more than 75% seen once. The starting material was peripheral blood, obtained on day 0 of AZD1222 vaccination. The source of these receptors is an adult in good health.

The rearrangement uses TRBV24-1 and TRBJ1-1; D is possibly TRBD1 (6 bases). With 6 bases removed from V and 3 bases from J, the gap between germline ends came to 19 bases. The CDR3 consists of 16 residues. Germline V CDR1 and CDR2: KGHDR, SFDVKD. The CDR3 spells CATSFGGANQDTEAFF. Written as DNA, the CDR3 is TGTGCCACCAGTTTTGGGGGCGCAAATCAGGACACTGAAGCTTTCTTT.

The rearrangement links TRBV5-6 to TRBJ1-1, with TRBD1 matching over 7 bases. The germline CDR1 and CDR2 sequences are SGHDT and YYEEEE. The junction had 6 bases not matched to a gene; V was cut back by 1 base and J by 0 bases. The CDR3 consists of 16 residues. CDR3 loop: CASSLRGTGVNTEAFF. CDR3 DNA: TGTGCCAGCAGCTTGAGAGGAACAGGGGTGAACACTGAAGCTTTCTTT.

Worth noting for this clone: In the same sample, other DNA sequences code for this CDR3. The CDR3 region is CASSLGGGTDTQYF. The CDR3 nucleotides read TGCGCCAGCAGCTTGGGAGGGGGCACAGATACGCAGTATTTT. The rearrangement uses TRBV5-1 and TRBJ2-3, with D perhaps being TRBD1 or TRBD2 (5 bases each). The CDR3 extends over 14 amino acids. Trimming removed 0 bases at V and 1 base at J, with 6 bases between. Germline CDR1 reads SGHRS; CDR2 reads YFSETQ.

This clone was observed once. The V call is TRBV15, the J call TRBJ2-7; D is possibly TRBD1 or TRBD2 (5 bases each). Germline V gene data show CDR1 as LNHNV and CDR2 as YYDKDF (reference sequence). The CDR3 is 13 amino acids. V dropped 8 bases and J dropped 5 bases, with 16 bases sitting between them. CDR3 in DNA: TGTGCCACCGGAGGTACCCGGGGCCACGAGCAGTACTTC. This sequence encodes CATGGTRGHEQYF.

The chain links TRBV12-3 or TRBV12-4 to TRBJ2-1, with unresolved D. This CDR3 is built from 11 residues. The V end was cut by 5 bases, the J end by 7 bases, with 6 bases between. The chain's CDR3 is CASSLRNEQFF. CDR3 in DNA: TGTGCCAGCAGTCTGAGGAATGAGCAGTTCTTC.

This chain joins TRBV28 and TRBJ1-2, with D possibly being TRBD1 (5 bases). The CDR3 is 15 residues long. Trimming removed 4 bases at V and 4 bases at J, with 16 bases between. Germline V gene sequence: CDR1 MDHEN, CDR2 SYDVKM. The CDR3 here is CASSSPRAGSYGYTF. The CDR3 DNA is TGTGCCAGCAGTTCCCCCCGCGCAGGGAGCTATGGCTACACCTTC.

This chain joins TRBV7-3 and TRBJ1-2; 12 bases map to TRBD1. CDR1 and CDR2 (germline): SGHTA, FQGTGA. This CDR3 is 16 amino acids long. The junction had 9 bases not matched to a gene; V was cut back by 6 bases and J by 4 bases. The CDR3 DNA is TGTGCCAGCAGTCCCGGGACAGGGGGCTTTAGCTATGGCTACACCTTC. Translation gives CASSPGTGGFSYGYTF.

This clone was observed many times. For the CDR3, the DNA is TGTGCCAGCAGACCACCCCTAGCGGGAGGGCCGAATGAGCAGTTCTTC. As protein: CASRPPLAGGPNEQFF. V and J are TRBV27 and TRBJ2-1, with 12 bases that match TRBD2. V lost 6 bases and J lost 7; bases outside the gene matches: 10. This CDR3 has 16 amino acids. Looked up from germline, CDR1 is MNHEY and CDR2 is SMNVEV (reference sequence).

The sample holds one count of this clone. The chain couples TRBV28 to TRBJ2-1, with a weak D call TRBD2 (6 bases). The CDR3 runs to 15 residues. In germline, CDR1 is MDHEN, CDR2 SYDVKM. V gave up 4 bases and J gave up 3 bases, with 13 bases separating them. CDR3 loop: CASSSGGRRYNEQFF. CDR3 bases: TGTGCCAGCAGTTCTGGGGGGAGGCGCTACAATGAGCAGTTCTTC.

Here the CDR3 DNA reads TGTGCCAGCAGCCAGGGGACCGAGCCGGAGACCCAGTACTTC. Encoded protein: CASSQGTEPETQYF. The V gene is TRBV3-1 (or the pseudogene TRBV3-2), the J gene TRBJ2-5, with D possibly being TRBD1 or TRBD2 (5 bases each). Germline CDR1 and CDR2: LGHDT and YNNKEL (reference sequence). Trimming pared 3 bases from V and 5 bases from J, leaving 13 bases between. CDR3 length: 14 amino acids.

DNA of the CDR3: TGTGCCAGTAGTATAGAGGGGACAGGGTCCCACGAGCAGTACTTC. It encodes CASSIEGTGSHEQYF. This chain uses TRBV19 with TRBJ2-7; 9 bases align to TRBD1. Germline V gene sequence: CDR1 LNHDA, CDR2 SQIVND (reference sequence). Trimming took 0 bases from V and 5 from J; bases not matched to a gene: 5. The CDR3 runs to 15 residues.

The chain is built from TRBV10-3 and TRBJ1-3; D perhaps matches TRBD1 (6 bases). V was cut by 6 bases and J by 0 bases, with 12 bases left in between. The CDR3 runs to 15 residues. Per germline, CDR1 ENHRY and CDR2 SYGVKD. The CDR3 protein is CAIRGGTNSGNTIYF. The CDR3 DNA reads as TGTGCCATCAGAGGGGGGACGAACTCTGGAAACACCATATATTTT.

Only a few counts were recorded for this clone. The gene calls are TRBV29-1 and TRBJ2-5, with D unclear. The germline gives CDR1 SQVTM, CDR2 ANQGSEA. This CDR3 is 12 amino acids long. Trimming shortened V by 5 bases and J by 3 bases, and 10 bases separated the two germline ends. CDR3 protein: CSVRPPEETQYF. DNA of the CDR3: TGCAGCGTTCGACCTCCTGAAGAGACCCAGTACTTC.

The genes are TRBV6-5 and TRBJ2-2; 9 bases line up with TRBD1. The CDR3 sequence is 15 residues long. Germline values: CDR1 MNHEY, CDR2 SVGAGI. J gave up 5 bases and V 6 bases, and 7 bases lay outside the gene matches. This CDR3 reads CASSRTGERTGELFF. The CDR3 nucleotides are TGTGCCAGCAGCAGGACAGGGGAAAGGACCGGGGAGCTGTTTTTT.

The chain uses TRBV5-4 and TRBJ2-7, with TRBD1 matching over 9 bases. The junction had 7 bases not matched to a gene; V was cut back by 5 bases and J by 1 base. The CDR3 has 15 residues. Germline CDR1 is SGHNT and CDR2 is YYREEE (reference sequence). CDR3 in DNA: TGTGCCAGCAGTTCGGGACAGGGCTTATCCTACGAGCAGTACTTC. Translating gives CASSSGQGLSYEQYF.

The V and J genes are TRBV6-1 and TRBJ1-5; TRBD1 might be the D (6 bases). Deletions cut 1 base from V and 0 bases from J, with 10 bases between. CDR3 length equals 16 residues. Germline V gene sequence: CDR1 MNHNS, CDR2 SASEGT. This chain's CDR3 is CASSEGTVYSNQPQHF. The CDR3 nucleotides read TGTGCCAGCAGTGAAGGGACAGTGTATAGCAATCAGCCCCAGCATTTT.

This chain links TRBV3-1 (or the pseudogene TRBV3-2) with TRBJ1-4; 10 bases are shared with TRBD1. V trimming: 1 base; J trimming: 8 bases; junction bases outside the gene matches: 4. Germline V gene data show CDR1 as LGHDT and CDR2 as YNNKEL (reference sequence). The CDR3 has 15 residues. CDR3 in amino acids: CASSQGQGAQEKLFF. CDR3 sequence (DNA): TGTGCCAGCAGCCAAGGACAGGGGGCACAGGAAAAACTGTTTTTT.

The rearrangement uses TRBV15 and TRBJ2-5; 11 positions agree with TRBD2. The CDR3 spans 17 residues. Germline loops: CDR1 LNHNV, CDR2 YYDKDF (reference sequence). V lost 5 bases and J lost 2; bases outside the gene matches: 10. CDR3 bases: TGTGCCACCAGCCCCTGGCTAGCGGGGGGCCGTCAAGAGACCCAGTACTTC. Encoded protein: CATSPWLAGGRQETQYF.

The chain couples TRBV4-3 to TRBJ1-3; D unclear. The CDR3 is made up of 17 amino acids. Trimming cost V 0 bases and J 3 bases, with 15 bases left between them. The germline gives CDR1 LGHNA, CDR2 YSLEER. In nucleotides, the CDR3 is TGCGCCAGCAGCCAAGAAAATTTTCGTAAGGGTGGAAACACCATATATTTT. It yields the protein CASSQENFRKGGNTIYF.